This T cell receptor beta chain was obtained from a study of glioma-infiltrating T cells after dendritic cell vaccination. Study-wide results and caveats: The cohort had few patients with full blood and tumor sets.

Germline V gives CDR1 SGDLS, CDR2 YYNGEE. The CDR3 is 16 residues long. Trimming removed 0 bases from V and 4 bases from J, with 14 bases in between. For this clone: Its target is unknown.

The method was immunoSEQ multiplex PCR; TCRdb's version includes in-frame clones alone and lacks a portion of them. The table includes about 95,000 clones, about 85% detected once. The TCR sequence derives from a human donor with glioblastoma. The sequencing used blood, collected before dendritic cell vaccination. The rearrangement joins TRBV9 to TRBJ2-1; no firm D call. In nucleotides, the CDR3 is TGTGCCAGCAGCGTAGGCGGCAGTTTAGTTTACAATGAGCAGTTCTTC. Translating it yields CASSVGGSLVYNEQFF.